The 2 T cell receptor beta chains below were found in one sample sequenced in a study of blood T cells in healthy people across ages. Then a second PCR, running roughly 6 to 12 cycles, was carried out with a sample-barcoded 5' primer and a J-beta primer mix. TCRdb re-derived calls from the 5' RACE reads in MiXCR, one entry per CDR3 protein. The sample carries about 1.4 million distinct CDR3 sequences, approximately 59% recorded once. Input material: blood. The receptors derive from a man aged 18 to 29 in good health.

V gene TRBV5-6 combines with J gene TRBJ2-5; 11 nucleotides agree with TRBD2. Germline V lookup: CDR1 SGHDT, CDR2 YYEEEE. The junction had 6 bases not matched to a gene; V was cut back by 3 bases and J by 2 bases. This CDR3 spans 16 amino acids. The CDR3 loop is CASSSLTSGEQETQYF. CDR3 nucleotide sequence: TGTGCCAGCAGCTCACTGACTAGCGGGGAGCAAGAGACCCAGTACTTC.

The chain employs TRBV7-2 and TRBJ2-6, with D unclear. V was shortened by 1 base and J by 1 base, with 11 bases between the two germline ends. In germline, CDR1 is SGHTA, CDR2 FQGNSA. The CDR3 sequence is 17 residues long. DNA for the CDR3: TGTGCCAGCAGCTTAGAGGGTGCTCTATCTGGGGCCAACGTCCTGACTTTC. The encoded protein is CASSLEGALSGANVLTF.